The next 28 T cell receptor beta chains were all read from a single sample in a study of blood T cell repertoires in COVID-19. Repertoires were generated with immunoSEQ multiplex PCR, while TCRdb's copy carries only in-frame clones and drops some. The sample comprises about 99,000 clones, around 84% of which are singletons, and roughly 1.9% rests with the top ten. Sequences were obtained from peripheral blood. All receptors derive from a man between 65 and 85 years old with active or convalescent COVID-19.

The chain has TRBV7-9 and TRBJ1-2, with 7 bases identical to TRBD1. Germline trimming cut 7 bases from V and 4 bases from J; bases unmatched to any gene: 9. The germline CDR1 and CDR2 sequences are SEHNR and FQNEAQ (reference sequence). The CDR3 extends over 14 amino acids. The CDR3 nucleotides are TGTGCCAGCACTGGGGCAGGGGGAACCTATGGCTACACCTTC. Protein product: CASTGAGGTYGYTF.

The gene calls are TRBV7-2 and TRBJ1-5, with 8 bases identical to TRBD1. J lost 5 bases, V lost 4 bases, and 7 bases had no gene match. CDR1 and CDR2 from the germline V gene are SGHTA and FQGNSA. The CDR3 runs 15 residues. The CDR3 region has the DNA TGTGCCAGCAGCTCGAGACAGGGGTCGGATCAGCCCCAGCATTTT. This sequence encodes CASSSRQGSDQPQHF.

The chain has TRBV30 and TRBJ2-3, with D possibly matching TRBD1 (6 bases). CDR1 GTSNPN and CDR2 SVGIG come from the germline V gene (reference sequence). This CDR3 comprises 12 residues. The V and J ends lost 2 bases and 8 bases respectively, with 11 bases between them. CDR3 amino acids: CAWSSGTTTQYF. CDR3 sequence (DNA): TGTGCCTGGAGTTCTGGGACAACTACGCAGTATTTT.

This chain uses TRBV2 with TRBJ1-1, with D unresolved. Germline values: CDR1 SNHLY, CDR2 FYNNEI. The CDR3 sequence is 13 residues long. V lost 3 bases and J lost 4, with 9 bases in between. The CDR3 is CASSDDWSTEAFF. In DNA form, the CDR3 reads TGTGCCAGCAGTGACGATTGGAGCACTGAAGCTTTCTTT.

The chain combines TRBV5-4 with TRBJ1-5; 7 bases line up with TRBD1. Trimming cost V 4 bases and J 2 bases; bases outside gene matches: 3. Germline CDR1 and CDR2: SGHNT and YYREEE (reference sequence). The CDR3 sequence is 14 residues long. CDR3 residues: CASSIRGGNQPQHF. CDR3 coding DNA: TGTGCCAGCAGCATCAGGGGGGGCAATCAGCCCCAGCATTTT.

The rearrangement joins TRBV7-3 to TRBJ2-3; TRBD2 aligns across 9 bases. Germline loops: CDR1 SGHTA, CDR2 FQGTGA. The CDR3 sequence is 15 residues long. Losses at the gene ends were 5 bases for V and 1 base for J; bases not matched to a gene: 4. The CDR3 is CASSGGGAGTDTQYF. DNA for the CDR3: TGTGCCAGCAGCGGCGGGGGGGCTGGCACAGATACGCAGTATTTT. Supplemented by reference TRBV7-3 and TRBJ2-3, the full variable domain reads GAGVSQTPSNKVTEKGKYVELRCDPISGHTALYWYRQSLGQGPEFLIYFQGTGAADDSGLPNDRFFAVRPEGSVSTLKIQRTERGDSAVYLCASSGGGAGTDTQYFGPGTRLTVL.

This clone was detected only a few times. The chain has TRBV2 and TRBJ2-7; D ambiguous. This CDR3 is 13 amino acids long. The germline CDR1 and CDR2 sequences are SNHLY and FYNNEI. V dropped 3 bases and J dropped 2 bases, with 8 bases sitting between them. CDR3 nucleotide sequence: TGTGCCAGCAGTGATCCCATCCCCTACGAGCAGTACTTC. The encoded protein is CASSDPIPYEQYF. The whole variable domain, remainder taken from reference TRBV2 and TRBJ2-7, is EPEVTQTPSHQVTQMGQEVILRCVPISNHLYFYWYRQILGQKVEFLVSFYNNEISEKSEIFDDQFSVERPDGSNFTLKIRSTKLEDSAMYFCASSDPIPYEQYFGPGTRLTVT.

This sequence joins TRBV6-5 and TRBJ2-3; TRBD2 aligns across 7 bases. After removal of 5 bases from V and 2 bases from J, the junction contained 7 bases not matched to a gene. Per the germline V gene, CDR1 is MNHEY and CDR2 is SVGAGI. This CDR3 comprises 15 residues. This CDR3 reads CASSPPGTNTDTQYF. CDR3 DNA: TGTGCCAGCAGTCCTCCCGGGACTAACACAGATACGCAGTATTTT.

The sample holds one count of this clone. The chain has TRBV6-2 or TRBV6-3 and TRBJ2-7; possible D gene TRBD2, 6 bases. The CDR3 has 15 amino acids. The V end lost 4 bases, the J end lost 1 base, and 14 bases lay between the germline ends. Looked up from germline, CDR1 is MNHEY and CDR2 is SVGEGT. The CDR3 here is CASSSGLIVSYEQYF. The CDR3, as DNA: TGTGCCAGCAGTTCGGGACTGATTGTTTCCTACGAGCAGTACTTC.

The chain carries TRBV2 and TRBJ2-5, with D possibly matching TRBD1 (5 bases). The CDR3 totals 15 residues. Trimming took 6 bases from V and 1 from J, leaving 15 bases between them. The germline V gene has CDR1 SNHLY and CDR2 FYNNEI. CDR3 coding DNA: TGTGCCAGCAGGGAAACAGGATTCTCCCAAGAGACCCAGTACTTC. Amino acids: CASRETGFSQETQYF.

This chain uses TRBV18 with TRBJ2-2, with TRBD1 identical over 8 bases. Trimming cost V 3 bases and J 4 bases; bases outside gene matches: 7. Per the germline V gene, CDR1 is KGHSH and CDR2 is LQKENI. The CDR3 consists of 16 residues. Written as DNA, the CDR3 is TGTGCCAGCTCACCCCAGGGGGCCCCGAGCACCGGGGAGCTGTTTTTT. It specifies CASSPQGAPSTGELFF.

This clone is medium-sized. V gene TRBV7-9 combines with J gene TRBJ1-2; 11 bases are a match to TRBD1. The CDR3 contains 14 residues. Trimming at V came to 3 bases and at J to 6 bases, leaving 3 bases not matched to a gene. Looked up from germline, CDR1 is SEHNR and CDR2 is FQNEAQ (reference sequence). Here the CDR3 reads CASSLDRGQDGYTF. CDR3 in DNA: TGTGCCAGCAGCTTGGACAGGGGGCAGGATGGCTACACCTTC.

Only a few counts were recorded for this clone. The chain joins TRBV2 to TRBJ1-2; a possible D gene is TRBD1 (5 bases). Germline CDR1 SNHLY, CDR2 FYNNEI. V lost 5 bases, J lost 2 bases, and 12 bases lay in between. The CDR3 has 14 amino acids. CDR3 sequence reads: CASSWDGRNYGYTF. CDR3 bases: TGTGCCAGCAGTTGGGACGGGAGGAACTATGGCTACACCTTC.

The gene calls are TRBV19 and TRBJ2-1; 7 nucleotides match TRBD2. CDR3 length: 13 residues. The V gene's germline CDR1 is LNHDA and CDR2 SQIVND (reference sequence). The junction had 0 bases not matched to a gene; V was cut back by 4 bases and J by 3 bases. The DNA of the CDR3 is TGTGCCAGTAGTAGGACTAGCTACAATGAGCAGTTCTTC. Its translation is CASSRTSYNEQFF.

The V gene is TRBV9, the J gene TRBJ1-2; 7 positions agree with TRBD1. This CDR3 comprises 15 residues. CDR1 is SGDLS and CDR2 is YYNGEE in the germline V gene. V dropped 3 bases and J dropped 4; count of bases not matched to a gene: 9. The CDR3 coding sequence is TGTGCCAGCAGCGGTGGGACAGTCCAAAGCTATGGCTACACCTTC. As protein: CASSGGTVQSYGYTF.

This clone was seen only once. The CDR3 reads CASSYLQGAPQETQYF. The CDR3 DNA is TGTGCCAGCAGTTACCTTCAGGGGGCGCCCCAAGAGACCCAGTACTTC. The chain couples TRBV6-2 or TRBV6-3 to TRBJ2-5; 8 bases align to TRBD1. Unmatched junction bases numbered 6, after V lost 2 bases and J lost 1 base. The CDR3 spans 16 residues. CDR1 and CDR2 (germline): MNHEY, SVGEGT.

This clone has only one observation. The rearrangement joins TRBV15 to TRBJ1-5; the match to TRBD1 covers 7 bases. The CDR3 extends over 15 amino acids. The junction had 2 bases not matched to a gene; V was cut back by 0 bases and J by 3 bases. CDR1 is LNHNV, CDR2 YYDKDF, per germline (reference sequence). The CDR3 DNA is TGTGCCACCAGCAGAGATACAGGGGTCAATCAGCCCCAGCATTTT. This sequence encodes CATSRDTGVNQPQHF.

This clone appeared a single time. The chain joins TRBV24-1 to TRBJ2-2; 7 bases fit TRBD2. V dropped 3 bases and J dropped 3; count of bases not matched to a gene: 9. Germline CDR1 and CDR2: KGHDR and SFDVKD. The CDR3 spans 17 residues. The CDR3 DNA follows: TGTGCCACCAGTGATATCGGGGGGAGAGGCTACACCGGGGAGCTGTTTTTT. This sequence encodes CATSDIGGRGYTGELFF.

This clone appeared a single time. The genes are TRBV9 and TRBJ1-2; D uncertain. Trimming cost V 7 bases and J 5 bases, with 15 bases left between them. The CDR3 covers 13 residues. Germline-derived CDR1 and CDR2 are SGDLS and YYNGEE. The CDR3 loop reads CASGSRREYGYTF. CDR3 DNA: TGTGCCAGCGGATCGAGGAGGGAGTATGGCTACACCTTC. The entire variable domain, with the rest obtained from reference TRBV9 and TRBJ1-2, is as follows: DSGVTQTPKHLITATGQRVTLRCSPRSGDLSVYWYQQSLDQGLQFLIQYYNGEERAKGNILERFSAQQFPDLHSELNLSSLELGDSALYFCASGSRREYGYTFGSGTRLTVV.

This clone appeared once. The chain joins TRBV6-2 or TRBV6-3 to TRBJ1-1; TRBD1 agrees at 7 bases. This CDR3 region has 15 residues. The V segment lost 5 bases and the J segment 8 bases; nucleotides outside the gene matches: 14. Germline loops: CDR1 MNHEY, CDR2 SVGEGT. The CDR3 DNA follows: TGTGCCAGCAGTCTACAGGGGACACGTCAGGCAGAAGCTTTCTTT. Its translation is CASSLQGTRQAEAFF.

J is TRBJ1-1 and V is TRBV5-1, with 7 positions matching TRBD1. V was clipped by 2 bases and J by 7 bases; unmatched bases: 5. Looked up from germline, CDR1 is SGHRS and CDR2 is YFSETQ. The length of the CDR3 is 13 residues. This chain's CDR3 is CASSFRDSLEAFF. CDR3 bases: TGCGCCAGCAGCTTTAGGGACAGCCTTGAAGCTTTCTTT.

The chain carries TRBV9 and TRBJ1-1, with 12 bases identical to TRBD1. The V segment lost 0 bases and the J segment 1 base; nucleotides outside the gene matches: 1. There are 16 residues in the CDR3. Germline-derived CDR1 and CDR2 are SGDLS and YYNGEE. As DNA, the CDR3 is TGTGCCAGCAGCGTAGGGGACAGGGGGCGGAACACTGAAGCTTTCTTT. Translation: CASSVGDRGRNTEAFF.

The chain employs TRBV11-2 and TRBJ2-4; 9 bases are shared with TRBD2. The CDR3 length is 16 residues. Trimming at V came to 1 base and at J to 10 bases, leaving 11 bases not matched to a gene. Germline loops: CDR1 SGHAT, CDR2 FQNNGV. The CDR3 bases are TGTGCCAGCAGCTTAGCGTTTGGGCGGGGGGGCCCGATTCAGTACTTC. Translated: CASSLAFGRGGPIQYF.

The chain recombines TRBV10-3 with TRBJ1-1, with D perhaps matching TRBD1 (6 bases). Between the trimmed V and J ends, which lost 7 bases and 1 base, there was a span of 10 bases. CDR1 and CDR2 (germline): ENHRY, SYGVKD. The CDR3 runs to 13 residues. Here the CDR3 reads CAITQDRNTEAFF. CDR3 bases: TGTGCCATCACTCAGGACAGGAACACTGAAGCTTTCTTT.

CDR3 nucleotide sequence: TGTGCCAGCAAGATACCGGGACAGGATAATTCACCCCTCCACTTT. It codes for CASKIPGQDNSPLHF. The chain employs TRBV6-5 and TRBJ1-6, with 8 bases matching TRBD1. CDR1 is MNHEY and CDR2 is SVGAGI in the germline V gene. This CDR3 has 15 residues. The junction had 7 bases not matched to a gene; V was cut back by 7 bases and J by 5 bases.

The V call is TRBV7-9, the J call TRBJ2-5; D perhaps matches TRBD2 (7 bases). This CDR3 region has 18 residues. V lost 5 bases to trimming and J lost 4 bases, with 26 bases between them. Germline CDR1 is SEHNR and CDR2 is FQNEAQ (reference sequence). As DNA, the CDR3 is TGTGCCAGCAGCCGCTTACTCTCCCGGGGGGCCCCCGGAGAGACCCAGTACTTC. Amino acid sequence: CASSRLLSRGAPGETQYF.

The chain carries TRBV11-3 and TRBJ1-1; no definite D call. The germline V and J ends were trimmed by 1 base and 4 bases, with 10 bases remaining between them. Looked up from germline, CDR1 is SGHNT and CDR2 is YENEEA. The CDR3 consists of 14 residues. For the CDR3, the DNA is TGTGCCAGCAGCTTAGGCCCGGGGAGCACTGAAGCTTTCTTT. It codes for CASSLGPGSTEAFF.

The CDR3 DNA reads as TGTGCCAGCGACGACAGGGGGTTTCAGCCCCAGCATTTT. It codes for CASDDRGFQPQHF. The chain uses TRBV6-6 and TRBJ1-5; the match to TRBD1 covers 9 bases. CDR1 is MNHNY and CDR2 is SVGAGI in the germline V gene (reference sequence). V was pared by 8 bases and J by 6 bases, with 5 bases of the junction left unmatched. This CDR3 contains 13 residues.